The 29 T cell receptor beta chains below were found in one sample sequenced in a study of T cell repertoires in ileal Crohn's disease. This table comes from immunoSEQ multiplex PCR, and its TCRdb copy is limited to in-frame clones, with some not included. The sample has over 7,500 clones; around 80% are singletons. Sequenced: ileal tissue. The source of these receptors is an adult with Crohn's disease.

The J gene is TRBJ1-4, the V gene TRBV6-5, with 8 bases fitting TRBD1. Germline CDR1 reads MNHEY; CDR2 reads SVGAGI. Germline trimming cut 1 base from V and 8 bases from J; bases unmatched to any gene: 6. The CDR3 is made up of 15 amino acids. In DNA, the CDR3 is TGTGCCAGCAGTTACTACAGGGGGGGTAGGGAAAAACTGTTTTTT. Encoded protein: CASSYYRGGREKLFF.

V gene TRBV9 combines with J gene TRBJ1-2; possibly TRBD1 for D (6 bases). Germline V CDR1 and CDR2: SGDLS, YYNGEE. V lost 7 bases to trimming and J lost 4 bases, with 20 bases between them. This CDR3 comprises 15 residues. CDR3 amino acids: CASGPTPDSSYGYTF. The CDR3, as DNA: TGTGCCAGCGGCCCAACCCCGGACAGCTCCTATGGCTACACCTTC.

This clone has just a few counts. In DNA form, the CDR3 reads TGTGCCAGCAGTGGACTAGCGGGGCGAGGGGAGACCCAGTACTTC. Its translation is CASSGLAGRGETQYF. The V call is TRBV2, the J call TRBJ2-5; 11 nucleotides match TRBD2. CDR1 is SNHLY, CDR2 FYNNEI, per germline. The ends lost 4 bases at V and 5 bases at J; junction bases unmatched: 6. CDR3 size: 15 residues.

The rearrangement uses TRBV7-8 and TRBJ1-2; D possibly corresponds to TRBD1 (6 bases). This CDR3 region has 15 residues. Trimming pared 4 bases from V and 7 bases from J, leaving 19 bases between. CDR1 and CDR2 (germline): SGHVS, FQNEAQ. This CDR3 reads CASSSQGRGGGGYTF. The CDR3 DNA reads TGTGCCAGCAGCTCTCAGGGGCGCGGGGGCGGTGGCTACACCTTC.

This clone was counted only a few times. V and J are TRBV19 and TRBJ2-3; 9 positions agree with TRBD2. The trim removed 2 bases at V and 5 bases at J, leaving 5 bases unmatched. Germline CDR1 and CDR2: LNHDA and SQIVND (reference sequence). The CDR3 has 15 residues. The CDR3 protein is CASSISGGRRDTQYF. The DNA for the CDR3 is TGTGCCAGTAGTATAAGCGGGGGGCGGCGAGATACGCAGTATTTT.

The chain carries TRBV7-2 and TRBJ1-1; possible D gene TRBD1, 6 bases. The CDR3 is 15 residues long. Trimming took off 5 bases at V and 4 bases at J, with 17 bases between the two ends. The germline CDR1 and CDR2 sequences are SGHTA and FQGNSA. In DNA form, the CDR3 reads TGTGCCAGCAGCCCGTACCGAGGCAGGGGCACTGAAGCTTTCTTT. Protein: CASSPYRGRGTEAFF.

The sample holds one count of this clone. The V call is TRBV2, the J call TRBJ1-2; 9 nucleotides align to TRBD1. V gave up 4 bases and J gave up 7 bases; unmatched junction bases: 7. This CDR3 has 14 amino acids. Germline V gives CDR1 SNHLY, CDR2 FYNNEI. The chain's CDR3 is CASSARQGERGYTF. The CDR3 nucleotides are TGTGCCAGCAGTGCCCGACAGGGGGAACGTGGCTACACCTTC.

The CDR3 loop reads CASSLRKSVQETQYF. As DNA, the CDR3 is TGTGCCAGCAGCCTCCGTAAGAGCGTCCAAGAGACCCAGTACTTC. The rearrangement uses TRBV2 and TRBJ2-5; no firm D call. The V gene's germline CDR1 is SNHLY and CDR2 FYNNEI. This CDR3 comprises 15 residues. Between the trimmed V and J ends, which lost 6 bases and 1 base, there was a span of 15 bases.

This clone has only a few counts. The rearrangement joins TRBV7-6 to TRBJ2-3; maybe TRBD2 (6 bases). V lost 4 bases and J lost 5, with 7 bases in between. The germline V gene has CDR1 SGHVS and CDR2 FNYEAQ. The CDR3 consists of 12 residues. Written as DNA, the CDR3 is TGTGCCAGCAGCTACGGGGGAGATACGCAGTATTTT. Amino acids: CASSYGGDTQYF.

This chain uses TRBV5-6 with TRBJ1-1; the match to TRBD1 covers 9 bases. The germline CDR1 and CDR2 sequences are SGHDT and YYEEEE. The CDR3 consists of 15 residues. V dropped 3 bases and J dropped 6; count of bases not matched to a gene: 9. The CDR3 DNA reads TGTGCCAGCAGCTCACCCACAGGGGGCTTGGCTGAAGCTTTCTTT. The encoded protein is CASSSPTGGLAEAFF.

The V gene is TRBV6-1, the J gene TRBJ1-2, with D possibly matching TRBD1 (5 bases). Germline values: CDR1 MNHNS, CDR2 SASEGT. Trimming took 6 bases from V and 2 from J, leaving 10 bases between them. This CDR3 is built from 13 residues. CDR3: CASRQTENYGYTF. The CDR3 coding sequence is TGTGCCAGCAGGCAGACAGAGAACTATGGCTACACCTTC.

In its sample, this clone was seen a few times. The chain couples TRBV28 to TRBJ2-4; 8 bases are shared with TRBD2. Per germline, CDR1 MDHEN and CDR2 SYDVKM. V was pared by 10 bases and J by 2 bases, with 7 bases of the junction left unmatched. The CDR3 totals 14 residues. CDR3 sequence: CATLIAGTKNIQYF. The DNA of the CDR3 is TGTGCCACCTTAATAGCGGGGACCAAAAACATTCAGTACTTC.

The chain joins TRBV27 to TRBJ1-1, with 7 positions matching TRBD1. CDR3 length: 13 amino acids. V gave up 6 bases and J gave up 4 bases; unmatched junction bases: 5. CDR1 is MNHEY and CDR2 is SMNVEV in the germline V gene (reference sequence). CDR3 sequence (DNA): TGTGCCAGCAGAGGGGACAGACTCACTGAAGCTTTCTTT. It codes for CASRGDRLTEAFF.

Only one count was recorded for this clone. V gene TRBV5-1 combines with J gene TRBJ2-7; D gene ambiguous. Germline V lookup: CDR1 SGHRS, CDR2 YFSETQ. This CDR3 has 14 residues. V shed 0 bases and J shed 0 bases, with 7 bases lying between them. The CDR3 nucleotides are TGCGCCAGCAGCTTGGGAGGTGACTCCTACGAGCAGTACTTC. It translates to CASSLGGDSYEQYF.

This clone turned up a few times. The chain employs TRBV6-1 and TRBJ2-3; TRBD2 might be the D (5 bases). Germline values: CDR1 MNHNS, CDR2 SASEGT. The V end was cut by 4 bases, the J end by 8 bases, with 19 bases between. The CDR3 runs 15 residues. The CDR3 loop reads CASSANSGSAGTQYF. The CDR3 DNA sequence: TGTGCCAGCAGTGCGAACTCGGGTAGCGCAGGTACGCAGTATTTT.

The chain combines TRBV9 with TRBJ2-3; TRBD2 agrees at 15 bases. Per germline, CDR1 SGDLS and CDR2 YYNGEE. Trimming cost V 0 bases and J 4 bases; bases outside gene matches: 6. There are 18 residues in the CDR3. This CDR3 reads CASSVAIRTSGGADTQYF. In DNA form, the CDR3 reads TGTGCCAGCAGCGTAGCCATCAGGACTAGCGGGGGGGCAGATACGCAGTATTTT.

This chain links TRBV10-3 with TRBJ1-1; D not certain. CDR3 length: 11 amino acids. Germline V lookup: CDR1 ENHRY, CDR2 SYGVKD. With 3 bases removed from V and 11 bases from J, the gap between germline ends came to 10 bases. CDR3 region: CAISDLFAAFF. In DNA, the CDR3 is TGTGCCATCAGTGACCTATTCGCGGCTTTCTTT.

Here the CDR3 reads CASSRQGSVGNSPLHF. CDR3 coding DNA: TGTGCCAGCAGTAGACAGGGTTCGGTGGGGAATTCACCCCTCCACTTT. V and J are TRBV7-9 and TRBJ1-6; 7 bases match TRBD1. In germline, CDR1 is SEHNR, CDR2 FQNEAQ (reference sequence). The J segment lost 7 bases and the V segment lost 6 bases, leaving 12 bases of the junction unmatched. The CDR3 consists of 16 residues.

The rearrangement links TRBV27 to TRBJ2-7, with 8 nucleotides matching TRBD1. The CDR3 extends over 14 amino acids. In germline, CDR1 is MNHEY, CDR2 SMNVEV (reference sequence). The ends lost 7 bases at V and 4 bases at J; junction bases unmatched: 9. CDR3 loop: CASTLQGARYEQYF. The CDR3 DNA reads as TGTGCCAGCACTCTCCAGGGGGCGCGTTACGAGCAGTACTTC.

This rearrangement joins TRBV7-9 to TRBJ2-5, with 11 bases lining up with TRBD1. The CDR3 covers 15 residues. Germline-derived CDR1 and CDR2 are SEHNR and FQNEAQ (reference sequence). The V and J ends lost 5 bases and 5 bases, in that order; junction bases with no gene match: 7. CDR3 region: CASSAGQGAWETQYF. In DNA, the CDR3 is TGTGCCAGCAGCGCCGGACAGGGGGCTTGGGAGACCCAGTACTTC.

This chain connects TRBV14 to TRBJ1-2, with D tentatively TRBD1 (5 bases). Looked up from germline, CDR1 is SGHDN and CDR2 is FVKESK. This CDR3 is built from 15 residues. Trimming removed 1 base at V and 1 base at J, with 10 bases between. CDR3: CASSQGRAFNYGYTF. CDR3 bases: TGTGCCAGCAGCCAAGGCAGGGCCTTTAACTATGGCTACACCTTC.

This chain uses TRBV6-5 with TRBJ2-1; D is perhaps TRBD1 (6 bases). The CDR3 covers 15 residues. Trimming shortened V by 6 bases and J by 7 bases, and 19 bases separated the two germline ends. Germline CDR1 and CDR2: MNHEY and SVGAGI. The CDR3 loop reads CASSKQGSFFNEQFF. The CDR3 DNA reads as TGTGCCAGCAGCAAACAGGGTTCGTTTTTTAATGAGCAGTTCTTC.

The J gene is TRBJ2-7, the V gene TRBV5-1; a possible D gene is TRBD1 (7 bases). The CDR3 contains 15 residues. V lost 6 bases and J 5 bases, leaving 21 bases between the germline ends. The germline V gene has CDR1 SGHRS and CDR2 YFSETQ. The CDR3 region has the DNA TGCGCCAGCACGAGCCGACAGGGAGGAATGAACGAGCAGTACTTC. It is translated as CASTSRQGGMNEQYF.

The chain is built from TRBV18 and TRBJ1-1; D is perhaps TRBD1 (6 bases). V gave up 1 base and J gave up 8 bases, with 11 bases separating them. Germline lookup yields CDR1 KGHSH and CDR2 LQKENI. CDR3 length: 13 residues. Here the CDR3 DNA reads TGTGCCAGCTCACCACGGGACATCTTCGAAGCTTTCTTT. The encoded protein is CASSPRDIFEAFF.

The sample holds one count of this clone. J is TRBJ2-7 and V is TRBV19; 8 bases fit TRBD1. Germline assignment: CDR1 LNHDA and CDR2 SQIVND (reference sequence). This CDR3 comprises 16 residues. After removal of 7 bases from V and 0 bases from J, the junction contained 11 bases not matched to a gene. The CDR3 here is CASNDPRQGNSYEQYF. The CDR3 nucleotides are TGTGCCAGTAACGATCCCCGACAGGGGAACTCCTACGAGCAGTACTTC. The whole variable domain, filled in from reference TRBV19 and TRBJ2-7, reads DGGITQSPKYLFRKEGQNVTLSCEQNLNHDAMYWYRQDPGQGLRLIYYSQIVNDFQKGDIAEGYSVSREKKESFPLTVTSAQKNPTAFYLCASNDPRQGNSYEQYFGPGTRLTVT.

This chain links TRBV6-1 with TRBJ1-4; TRBD1 matches 8 bases. V lost 3 bases, J lost 7 bases, and 4 bases stayed unmatched. The V gene's germline CDR1 is MNHNS and CDR2 SASEGT. The CDR3 has 14 residues. Here the CDR3 reads CASSDTGGGEKLFF. The CDR3 nucleotides are TGTGCCAGCAGTGATACAGGGGGGGGTGAAAAACTGTTTTTT.

The V and J genes are TRBV4-2 and TRBJ1-1; TRBD1 aligns across 7 bases. Germline V lookup: CDR1 LGHNA, CDR2 YNFKEQ. This CDR3 region has 13 residues. J gave up 8 bases and V 1 base, and 4 bases lay outside the gene matches. In DNA, the CDR3 is TGTGCCAGCAGCCAAGGTGGGACAGTGGAAGCTTTCTTT. Amino acids: CASSQGGTVEAFF.

The rearrangement joins TRBV27 to TRBJ2-7; D call uncertain. Germline V gene sequence: CDR1 MNHEY, CDR2 SMNVEV (reference sequence). The CDR3 length is 13 residues. The V end lost 5 bases, the J end lost 7 bases, and 15 bases lay between the germline ends. Here the CDR3 reads CASSPWPPVEQYF. The CDR3, as DNA: TGTGCCAGCAGTCCTTGGCCGCCCGTTGAGCAGTACTTC.

This sequence joins TRBV5-1 and TRBJ2-1, with 13 bases aligning to TRBD2. The germline CDR1 and CDR2 sequences are SGHRS and YFSETQ. V shed 0 bases, J shed 8 bases, and the junction held 5 bases outside the gene matches. The CDR3 has 16 residues. CDR3 sequence (DNA): TGCGCCAGCAGCTTGGAGGGACTAGCGGGAAACCATGAGCAGTTCTTC. Translated: CASSLEGLAGNHEQFF.